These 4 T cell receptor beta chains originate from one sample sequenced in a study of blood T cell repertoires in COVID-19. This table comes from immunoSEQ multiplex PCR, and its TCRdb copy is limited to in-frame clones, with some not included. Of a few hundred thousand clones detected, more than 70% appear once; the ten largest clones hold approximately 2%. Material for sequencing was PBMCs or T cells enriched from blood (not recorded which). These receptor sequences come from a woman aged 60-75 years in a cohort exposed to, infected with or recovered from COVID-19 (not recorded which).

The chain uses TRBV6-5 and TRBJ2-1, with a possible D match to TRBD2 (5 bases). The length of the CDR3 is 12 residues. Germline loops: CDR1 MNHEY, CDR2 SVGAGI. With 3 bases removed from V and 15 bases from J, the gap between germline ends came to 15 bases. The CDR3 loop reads CASSYKLEAMFF. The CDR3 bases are TGTGCCAGCAGTTATAAACTAGAGGCGATGTTCTTC.

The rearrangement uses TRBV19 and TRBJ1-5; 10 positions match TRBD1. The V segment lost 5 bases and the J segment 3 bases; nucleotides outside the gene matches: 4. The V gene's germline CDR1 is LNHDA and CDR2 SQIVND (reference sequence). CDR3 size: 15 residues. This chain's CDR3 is CASSSGQGYNQPQHF. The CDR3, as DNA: TGTGCCAGTAGTTCGGGACAGGGGTACAATCAGCCCCAGCATTTT. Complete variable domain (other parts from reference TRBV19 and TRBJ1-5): DGGITQSPKYLFRKEGQNVTLSCEQNLNHDAMYWYRQDPGQGLRLIYYSQIVNDFQKGDIAEGYSVSREKKESFPLTVTSAQKNPTAFYLCASSSGQGYNQPQHFGDGTRLSIL.

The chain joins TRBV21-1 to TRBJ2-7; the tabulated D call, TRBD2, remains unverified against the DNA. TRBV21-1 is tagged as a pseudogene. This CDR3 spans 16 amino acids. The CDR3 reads CASSKATSGIRYEQYF. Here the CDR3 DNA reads TGTGCCAGCAGCAAAGCGACTAGCGGGATCAGATACGAGCAGTACTTC.

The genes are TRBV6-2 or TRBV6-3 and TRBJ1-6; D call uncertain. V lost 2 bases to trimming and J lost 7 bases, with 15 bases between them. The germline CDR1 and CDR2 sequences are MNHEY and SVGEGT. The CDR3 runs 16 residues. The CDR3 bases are TGTGCCAGCAGTTACGGAGCCCGGGGAAGGAATTCACCCCTCCACTTT. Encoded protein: CASSYGARGRNSPLHF.